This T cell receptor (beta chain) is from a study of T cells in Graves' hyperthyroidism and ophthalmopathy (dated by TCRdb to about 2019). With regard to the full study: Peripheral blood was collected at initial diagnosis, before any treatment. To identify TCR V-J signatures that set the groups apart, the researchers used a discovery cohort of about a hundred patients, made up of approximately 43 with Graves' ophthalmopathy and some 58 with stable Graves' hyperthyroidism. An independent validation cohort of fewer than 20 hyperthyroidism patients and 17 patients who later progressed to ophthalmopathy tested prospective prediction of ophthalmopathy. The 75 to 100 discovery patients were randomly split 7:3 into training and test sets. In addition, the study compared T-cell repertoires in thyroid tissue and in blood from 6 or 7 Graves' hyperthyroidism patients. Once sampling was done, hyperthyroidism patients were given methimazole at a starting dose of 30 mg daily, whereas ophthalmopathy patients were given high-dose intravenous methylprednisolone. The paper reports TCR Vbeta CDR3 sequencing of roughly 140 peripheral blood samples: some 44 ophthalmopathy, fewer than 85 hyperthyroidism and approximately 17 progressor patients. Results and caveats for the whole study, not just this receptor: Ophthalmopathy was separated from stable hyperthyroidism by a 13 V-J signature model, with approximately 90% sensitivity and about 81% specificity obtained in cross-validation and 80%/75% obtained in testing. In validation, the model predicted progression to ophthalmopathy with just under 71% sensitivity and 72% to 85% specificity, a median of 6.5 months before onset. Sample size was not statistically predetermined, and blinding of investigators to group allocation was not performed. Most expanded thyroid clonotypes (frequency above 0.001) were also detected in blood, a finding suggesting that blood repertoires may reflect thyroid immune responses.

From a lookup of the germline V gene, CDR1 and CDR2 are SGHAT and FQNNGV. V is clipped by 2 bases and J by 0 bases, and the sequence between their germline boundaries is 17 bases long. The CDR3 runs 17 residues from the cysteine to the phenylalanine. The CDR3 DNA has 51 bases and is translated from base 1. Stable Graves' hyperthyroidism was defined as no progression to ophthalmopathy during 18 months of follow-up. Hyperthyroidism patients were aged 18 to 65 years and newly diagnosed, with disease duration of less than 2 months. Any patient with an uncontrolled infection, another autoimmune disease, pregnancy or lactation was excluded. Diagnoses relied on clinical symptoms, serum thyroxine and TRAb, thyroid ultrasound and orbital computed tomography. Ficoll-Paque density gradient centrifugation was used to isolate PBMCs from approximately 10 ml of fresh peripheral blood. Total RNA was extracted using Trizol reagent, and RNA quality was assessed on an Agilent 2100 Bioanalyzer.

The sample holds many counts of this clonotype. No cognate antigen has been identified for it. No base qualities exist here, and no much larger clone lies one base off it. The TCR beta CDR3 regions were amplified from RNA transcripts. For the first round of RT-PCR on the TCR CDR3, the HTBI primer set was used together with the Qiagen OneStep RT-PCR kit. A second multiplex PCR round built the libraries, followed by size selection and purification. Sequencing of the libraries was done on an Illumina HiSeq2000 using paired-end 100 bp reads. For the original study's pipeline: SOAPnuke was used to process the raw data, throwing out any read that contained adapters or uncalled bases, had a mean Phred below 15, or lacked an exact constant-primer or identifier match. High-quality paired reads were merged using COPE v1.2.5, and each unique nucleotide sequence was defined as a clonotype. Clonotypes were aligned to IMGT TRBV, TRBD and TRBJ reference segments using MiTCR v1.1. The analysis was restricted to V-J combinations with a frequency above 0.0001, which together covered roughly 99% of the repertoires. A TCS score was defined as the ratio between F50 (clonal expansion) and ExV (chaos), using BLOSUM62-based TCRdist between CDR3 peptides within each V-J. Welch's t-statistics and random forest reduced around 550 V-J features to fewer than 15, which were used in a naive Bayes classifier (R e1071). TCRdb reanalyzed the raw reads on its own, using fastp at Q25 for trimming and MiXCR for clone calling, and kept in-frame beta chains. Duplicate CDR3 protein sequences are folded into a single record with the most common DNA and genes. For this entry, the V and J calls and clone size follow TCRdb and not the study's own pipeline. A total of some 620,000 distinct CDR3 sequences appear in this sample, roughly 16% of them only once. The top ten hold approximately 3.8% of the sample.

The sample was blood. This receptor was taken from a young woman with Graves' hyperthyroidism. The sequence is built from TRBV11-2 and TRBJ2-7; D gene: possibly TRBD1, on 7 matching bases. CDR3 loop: CASSLISGQGGSYEQYF. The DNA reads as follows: TGTGCCAGCAGCTTAATTAGTGGCCAGGGGGGCTCCTACGAGCAGTACTTC.